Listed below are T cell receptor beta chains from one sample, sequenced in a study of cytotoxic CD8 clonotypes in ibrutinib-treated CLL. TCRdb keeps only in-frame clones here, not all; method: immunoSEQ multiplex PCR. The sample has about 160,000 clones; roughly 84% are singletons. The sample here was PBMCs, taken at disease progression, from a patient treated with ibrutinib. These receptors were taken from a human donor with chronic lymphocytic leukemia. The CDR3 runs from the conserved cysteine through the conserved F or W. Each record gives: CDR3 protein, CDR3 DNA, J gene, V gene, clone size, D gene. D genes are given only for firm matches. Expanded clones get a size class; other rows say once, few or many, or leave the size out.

CDR3aa: CSPPDDEQYF; CDR3nt: TGCAGCCCCCCCGATGACGAGCAGTACTTC; j_gene: TRBJ2-7; v_gene: TRBV29-1; abundance: .; d_gene: .
CDR3aa: CATSRDGVWEKLFF; CDR3nt: TGTGCCACCAGCAGAGATGGGGTTTGGGAAAAACTGTTTTTT; j_gene: TRBJ1-4; v_gene: TRBV15; abundance: few; d_gene: .
CDR3aa: CASSNWSNQPQHF; CDR3nt: TGTGCCAGTAGTAACTGGAGCAATCAGCCCCAGCATTTT; j_gene: TRBJ1-5; v_gene: TRBV19; abundance: .; d_gene: .
CDR3aa: CASSPLPGELTYEQYF; CDR3nt: TGTGCCAGCAGCCCGCTCCCAGGGGAGCTTACCTACGAGCAGTACTTC; j_gene: TRBJ2-7; v_gene: TRBV14; abundance: .; d_gene: .
CDR3aa: CASSYPTDMGFGYTF; CDR3nt: TGTGCCAGCAGCTACCCGACGGATATGGGTTTTGGCTACACCTTC; j_gene: TRBJ1-2; v_gene: TRBV7-9; abundance: .; d_gene: .
CDR3aa: CASSSQEIAGELFF; CDR3nt: TGTGCCAGCAGCTCACAGGAAATAGCCGGGGAGCTGTTTTTT; j_gene: TRBJ2-2; v_gene: TRBV11-1; abundance: .; d_gene: .
CDR3aa: CSALLSGTGAFCF; CDR3nt: TGCAGCGCTCTCCTATCCGGGACAGGGGCTTTCTGTTTT; j_gene: TRBJ2-3; v_gene: TRBV29-1; abundance: .; d_gene: TRBD1
CDR3aa: CASSRATSDKAYEQYF; CDR3nt: TGTGCCAGCAGCCGCGCAACTAGCGACAAAGCATACGAGCAGTACTTC; j_gene: TRBJ2-7; v_gene: TRBV4-2; abundance: .; d_gene: TRBD2
CDR3aa: CASSPYGYYEQYF; CDR3nt: TGTGCCAGCAGCCCCTACGGATACTACGAGCAGTACTTC; j_gene: TRBJ2-7; v_gene: TRBV5-6; abundance: .; d_gene: .
CDR3aa: CASSQATGELGISGNTIYF; CDR3nt: TGTGCCAGCAGCCAAGCCACAGGGGAACTCGGCATTTCTGGAAACACCATATATTTT; j_gene: TRBJ1-3; v_gene: TRBV4-2; abundance: few; d_gene: TRBD1
CDR3aa: CASSSQAGYYNEQFF; CDR3nt: TGCGCCAGCAGCTCCCAGGCAGGTTACTACAATGAGCAGTTCTTC; j_gene: TRBJ2-1; v_gene: TRBV5-1; abundance: .; d_gene: .
CDR3aa: CASSQDPIRGYTF; CDR3nt: TGTGCCAGCAGCCAAGACCCTATTCGGGGCTACACCTTC; j_gene: TRBJ1-2; v_gene: TRBV14; abundance: .; d_gene: .
CDR3aa: CASSPPRSSVLSDTQYF; CDR3nt: TGTGCCAGCTCACCACCAAGATCCAGCGTTTTATCAGATACGCAGTATTTT; j_gene: TRBJ2-3; v_gene: TRBV18; abundance: once; d_gene: .
CDR3aa: CASSLAVGQYNEQFF; CDR3nt: TGTGCCAGCAGCTTAGCCGTCGGACAGTACAATGAGCAGTTCTTC; j_gene: TRBJ2-1; v_gene: TRBV7-6; abundance: .; d_gene: .
CDR3aa: CATSRDVGLAGAKHSYEQYF; CDR3nt: TGTGCCACCAGCAGAGATGTAGGACTAGCGGGAGCAAAACACTCCTACGAGCAGTACTTC; j_gene: TRBJ2-7; v_gene: TRBV15; abundance: .; d_gene: TRBD2
CDR3aa: CASSLDKGNQPQHF; CDR3nt: TGTGCCAGCAGCTTAGACAAGGGCAATCAGCCCCAGCATTTT; j_gene: TRBJ1-5; v_gene: TRBV7-2; abundance: .; d_gene: .
CDR3aa: CASNPLGQGTKHF; CDR3nt: TGTGCCAGCAATCCTCTGGGACAGGGTACAAAGCATTTT; j_gene: TRBJ1-5; v_gene: TRBV6-1; abundance: once; d_gene: TRBD1
CDR3aa: CASRRTGKNEKLFF; CDR3nt: TGTGCCAGCAGGAGGACAGGGAAAAATGAAAAACTGTTTTTT; j_gene: TRBJ1-4; v_gene: TRBV6-5; abundance: .; d_gene: TRBD1
CDR3aa: CASRDSYNEQFF; CDR3nt: TGTGCCAGCAGAGACTCTTACAATGAGCAGTTCTTC; j_gene: TRBJ2-1; v_gene: TRBV5-4; abundance: .; d_gene: .
CDR3aa: CASGQTSGRVNEQFF; CDR3nt: TGTGCCAGCGGACAGACGAGCGGGAGGGTTAATGAGCAGTTCTTC; j_gene: TRBJ2-1; v_gene: TRBV6-1; abundance: .; d_gene: TRBD2
CDR3aa: CASYAAGVPYSNQPQHF; CDR3nt: TGTGCCAGCTACGCCGCGGGGGTCCCCTATAGCAATCAGCCCCAGCATTTT; j_gene: TRBJ1-5; v_gene: TRBV28; abundance: many; d_gene: .
CDR3aa: CASSVGGRTWGNTIYF; CDR3nt: TGTGCCAGCAGCGTAGGGGGGCGAACTTGGGGAAACACCATATATTTT; j_gene: TRBJ1-3; v_gene: TRBV9; abundance: .; d_gene: .
CDR3aa: CAISESGGPSNQPQHF; CDR3nt: TGTGCCATCAGTGAATCTGGGGGGCCAAGCAATCAGCCCCAGCATTTT; j_gene: TRBJ1-5; v_gene: TRBV10-3; abundance: .; d_gene: .
CDR3aa: CASSQTDTGTYEQYF; CDR3nt: TGCGCCAGCAGCCAAACGGACACGGGAACCTACGAGCAGTACTTC; j_gene: TRBJ2-7; v_gene: TRBV4-3; abundance: .; d_gene: .
CDR3aa: CASSLEAGGAYEQYF; CDR3nt: TGCGCCAGCAGCTTGGAAGCGGGGGGAGCCTACGAGCAGTACTTC; j_gene: TRBJ2-7; v_gene: TRBV5-1; abundance: .; d_gene: TRBD2
CDR3aa: CASSPGLEVGYTF; CDR3nt: TGTGCCAGCTCACCTGGGCTCGAGGTTGGCTACACCTTC; j_gene: TRBJ1-2; v_gene: TRBV18; abundance: .; d_gene: .
CDR3aa: CATSRARLSGNTIYF; CDR3nt: TGTGCCACCAGCAGAGCCAGGCTCTCTGGAAACACCATATATTTT; j_gene: TRBJ1-3; v_gene: TRBV15; abundance: .; d_gene: .
CDR3aa: CASSERESSLGDEQFF; CDR3nt: TGTGCCAGCAGCGAAAGGGAGTCTAGCCTTGGCGATGAGCAGTTCTTC; j_gene: TRBJ2-1; v_gene: TRBV7-3; abundance: once; d_gene: .
CDR3aa: CASSRYRGGSLNEQYF; CDR3nt: TGTGCCAGCTCACGCTACAGGGGGGGTTCTTTAAACGAGCAGTACTTC; j_gene: TRBJ2-7; v_gene: TRBV27; abundance: .; d_gene: .
CDR3aa: CATFMQGNTEAFF; CDR3nt: TGTGCTACCTTTATGCAGGGGAACACTGAAGCTTTCTTT; j_gene: TRBJ1-1; v_gene: TRBV19; abundance: few; d_gene: .
CDR3aa: CASSLDQMGTEKLFF; CDR3nt: TGTGCCAGCAGCTTGGATCAAATGGGGACAGAAAAACTGTTTTTT; j_gene: TRBJ1-4; v_gene: TRBV5-6; abundance: .; d_gene: .
CDR3aa: CASTTLAGGGPNTGELFF; CDR3nt: TGTGCCAGTACTACCCTCGCGGGTGGCGGGCCGAACACCGGGGAGCTGTTTTTT; j_gene: TRBJ2-2; v_gene: TRBV19; abundance: .; d_gene: .
CDR3aa: CASSGDSGRHREQYF; CDR3nt: TGTGCCAGCAGTGGGGATAGCGGGAGACATAGGGAGCAGTACTTC; j_gene: TRBJ2-7; v_gene: TRBV2; abundance: .; d_gene: TRBD2
CDR3aa: CASSRMGRGPPGPDTQYF; CDR3nt: TGCGCCAGCAGCCGAATGGGCAGGGGGCCACCTGGCCCAGATACGCAGTATTTT; j_gene: TRBJ2-3; v_gene: TRBV4-1; abundance: few; d_gene: TRBD1
CDR3aa: CASALKTFSYEQYF; CDR3nt: TGTGCCAGCGCCCTAAAGACGTTCTCCTACGAGCAGTACTTC; j_gene: TRBJ2-7; v_gene: TRBV6-5; abundance: .; d_gene: .
CDR3aa: CASSLRQGPMEQYF; CDR3nt: TGTGCCAGCTCACTCCGACAGGGACCTATGGAGCAGTACTTC; j_gene: TRBJ2-7; v_gene: TRBV18; abundance: once; d_gene: TRBD1
CDR3aa: CASSLAGADTQYF; CDR3nt: TGTGCCAGCAGTCTAGCGGGAGCAGATACGCAGTATTTT; j_gene: TRBJ2-3; v_gene: TRBV6-5; abundance: .; d_gene: TRBD2
CDR3aa: CASSLPSWGGTDTQYF; CDR3nt: TGTGCCAGTAGTCTTCCCTCGTGGGGCGGCACAGATACGCAGTATTTT; j_gene: TRBJ2-3; v_gene: TRBV19; abundance: .; d_gene: .
CDR3aa: CASSPGTSDTGELFF; CDR3nt: TGCGCCAGCAGCCCCGGGACTAGCGATACCGGGGAGCTGTTTTTT; j_gene: TRBJ2-2; v_gene: TRBV5-1; abundance: .; d_gene: TRBD2
CDR3aa: CASSAHGTPGYTF; CDR3nt: TGTGCCAGCAGCGCCCACGGGACACCCGGCTACACCTTC; j_gene: TRBJ1-2; v_gene: TRBV9; abundance: .; d_gene: .
CDR3aa: CASSPRAGQRAFF; CDR3nt: TGTGCCAGTAGTCCGCGGGCGGGTCAGAGAGCTTTCTTT; j_gene: TRBJ1-1; v_gene: TRBV19; abundance: .; d_gene: .